Below, 15 T cell receptor beta chains from the same sample are listed, as sequenced in a study of blood T cells in healthy people across ages. Primed by a sample-barcoded 5' primer and a J-beta primer mix, a second PCR proceeded for about 6 to 12 cycles. Using its own MiXCR run on the 5' RACE reads, TCRdb lists one record per CDR3 protein. This repertoire shows fewer than 2,000,000 distinct CDR3 sequences, around 36% found once; its top ten account for around 10%. Sequenced material: blood. These receptors were collected from a woman aged 25 to 45 in good health.

The CDR3 nucleotides read TGTGCCAGCCATACTCCGGGACAGGGGATCAATCAGCCCCAGCATTTT. Translation: CASHTPGQGINQPQHF. The chain employs TRBV7-2 and TRBJ1-5, with TRBD1 matching over 10 bases. CDR1 is SGHTA and CDR2 is FQGNSA in the germline V gene. This CDR3 is built from 16 residues. V gave up 8 bases and J gave up 3 bases; unmatched junction bases: 10.

The chain joins TRBV5-5 to TRBJ2-1; D is unresolved. In germline, CDR1 is SGHKS, CDR2 YYEKEE (reference sequence). There are 14 residues in the CDR3. With 3 bases removed from V and 6 bases from J, the gap between germline ends came to 13 bases. The CDR3 bases are TGTGCCAGCAGCTCGGCCCCCGTAGGCAATGAGCAGTTCTTC. Amino acid sequence: CASSSAPVGNEQFF. Drawing the rest from reference TRBV5-5 and TRBJ2-1, the complete variable domain is DAGVTQSPTHLIKTRGQQVTLRCSPISGHKSVSWYQQVLGQGPQFIFQYYEKEERGRGNFPDRFSARQFPNYSSELNVNALLLGDSALYLCASSSAPVGNEQFFGPGTRLTVL.

The sample holds a few counts of this clonotype. This chain links TRBV27 with TRBJ1-4, with 10 bases matching TRBD1. The trim removed 6 bases at V and 11 bases at J, leaving 9 bases unmatched. Germline CDR1 is MNHEY and CDR2 is SMNVEV (reference sequence). The CDR3 is 14 amino acids. Written as DNA, the CDR3 is TGTGCCAGCAGCGCCGGGACAGGGGTCGGGAAACTGTTTTTT. It codes for CASSAGTGVGKLFF. The full variable domain, in which reference TRBV27 and TRBJ1-4 provide the parts outside the CDR3, is EAQVTQNPRYLITVTGKKLTVTCSQNMNHEYMSWYRQDPGLGLRQIYYSMNVEVTDKGDVPEGYKVSRKEKRNFPLILESPSPNQTSLYFCASSAGTGVGKLFFGSGTQLSVL.

The rearrangement uses TRBV28 and TRBJ2-2; a possible D gene is TRBD2 (5 bases). The CDR3 sequence is 15 residues long. Trimming shortened V by 3 bases and J by 1 base, and 9 bases separated the two germline ends. Germline V gives CDR1 MDHEN, CDR2 SYDVKM. The CDR3 is CASSLPDLNTGELFF. Written as DNA, the CDR3 is TGTGCCAGCAGTTTGCCGGACTTGAACACCGGGGAGCTGTTTTTT.

This clonotype was observed a few times. This chain joins TRBV3-1 and TRBJ1-6; tentatively, D is TRBD1 (5 bases). Trimming took off 5 bases at V and 9 bases at J, with 14 bases between the two ends. CDR3 size: 14 residues. Germline CDR1 LGHDT, CDR2 YNNKEL (reference sequence). CDR3 DNA: TGTGCCAGCAGCGTAACCGGGACCGGTTCACCCCTCCACTTT. It encodes CASSVTGTGSPLHF.

The rearrangement uses TRBV5-1 and TRBJ2-5; 13 positions agree with TRBD2. Germline V gives CDR1 SGHRS, CDR2 YFSETQ. V gave up 4 bases and J gave up 3 bases; unmatched junction bases: 9. The CDR3 spans 17 residues. CDR3 bases: TGCGCCAGCAGCCCGGGACTAGCGGGGACTTTAGAAGAGACCCAGTACTTC. This translates into CASSPGLAGTLEETQYF. Combining the CDR3 with reference TRBV5-1 and TRBJ2-5 gives the whole variable domain KAGVTQTPRYLIKTRGQQVTLSCSPISGHRSVSWYQQTPGQGLQFLFEYFSETQRNKGNFPGRFSGRQFSNSRSEMNVSTLELGDSALYLCASSPGLAGTLEETQYFGPGTRLLVL.

A few counts support this clonotype. V usage is TRBV12-3 or TRBV12-4 and J usage is TRBJ2-3; weak D call: TRBD2 (6 bases). This CDR3 comprises 13 residues. The V and J ends lost 8 bases and 2 bases respectively, with 11 bases between them. CDR3: CASRDSNTDTQYF. CDR3 bases: TGTGCCAGCCGGGACTCGAACACAGATACGCAGTATTTT.

This chain connects TRBV5-1 to TRBJ2-5; the D gene is possibly TRBD1 (6 bases). The CDR3 totals 15 residues. Germline lookup yields CDR1 SGHRS and CDR2 YFSETQ. The V end was cut by 0 bases, the J end by 7 bases, with 16 bases between. In DNA, the CDR3 is TGCGCCAGCAGCTTGGACAGGACGATACAGGGGACCCAGTACTTC. This sequence encodes CASSLDRTIQGTQYF.

The V gene is TRBV2, the J gene TRBJ1-2, with D possibly TRBD1 on 6 matching bases. There are 15 residues in the CDR3. The V end lost 3 bases, the J end lost 2 bases, and 13 bases lay between the germline ends. CDR1 is SNHLY and CDR2 is FYNNEI in the germline V gene. The CDR3 region is CASSEGRGANYGYTF. CDR3 bases: TGTGCCAGCAGTGAGGGCAGGGGTGCGAACTATGGCTACACCTTC.

The V and J genes are TRBV12-3 or TRBV12-4 and TRBJ1-2; D gene unclear. This CDR3 has 13 residues. The V gene lost 6 bases and the J gene lost 6 bases, with 14 bases spanning the gap. The CDR3 DNA follows: TGTGCCAGCAGCCGAGGGAGTCGGGATGGCTACACCTTC. Its translation: CASSRGSRDGYTF.

The V call is TRBV12-5, the J call TRBJ2-1, with 7 bases fitting TRBD2. The trim removed 1 base at V and 5 bases at J, leaving 8 bases unmatched. Looked up from germline, CDR1 is LGHNT and CDR2 is FRNRAP. The CDR3 runs 16 residues. The CDR3 is CASGLGVGRPHNEQFF. As DNA, the CDR3 is TGTGCTAGTGGTTTGGGGGTCGGGAGGCCCCACAATGAGCAGTTCTTC.

The sample holds a few counts of this clonotype. The chain recombines TRBV27 with TRBJ2-4; 10 bases are shared with TRBD2. The germline gives CDR1 MNHEY, CDR2 SMNVEV (reference sequence). The CDR3 consists of 17 residues. Trimming removed 5 bases from V and 0 bases from J; junction bases left unmatched: 7. The CDR3 DNA is TGTGCCAGCAGTCGGACTAGCGGCCTTCTAGCCAAAAACATTCAGTACTTC. Translated: CASSRTSGLLAKNIQYF.

The chain combines TRBV5-1 with TRBJ1-4, with D unclear. The CDR3 is 14 amino acids. CDR1 and CDR2 from the germline V gene are SGHRS and YFSETQ. V lost 6 bases and J lost 2, with 11 bases in between. The CDR3 loop reads CASTNWSTNEKLFF. CDR3 DNA: TGCGCCAGCACTAACTGGTCCACTAATGAAAAACTGTTTTTT.

Concerning this clonotype: Sequence at one end of the junction differs from germline and may be a read error. The chain couples TRBV27 to TRBJ2-6; D is possibly TRBD2 (7 bases). Per the germline V gene, CDR1 is MNHEY and CDR2 is SMNVEV (reference sequence). The CDR3 loop spans 16 amino acids. The CDR3 loop is CVSSLTGGSGANVLTF. The CDR3 DNA reads as TGTGTCAGCAGTTTGACGGGGGGCAGTGGGGCCAACGTCCTGACTTTC.

This clonotype was counted between two and nine times. The CDR3 DNA reads TGTGCCACCAGCAGAGACCTGGTCTACGAGCAGTACTTC. This translates into CATSRDLVYEQYF. This chain links TRBV15 with TRBJ2-7, with unresolved D. Germline CDR1 and CDR2: LNHNV and YYDKDF (reference sequence). Between the trimmed V and J ends, which lost 0 bases and 3 bases, there was a span of 6 bases. This CDR3 spans 13 amino acids.